The rows below give T cell receptor beta chains drawn from one sample of a study of regulatory T cells in long-lasting Graves disease. TCRdb processed the multiplex PCR reads anew with MiXCR; each CDR3 protein has one entry. The repertoire includes hundreds of thousands of distinct CDR3 sequences, around 12% of them detected once, and 7.5% to 9% sits in the top ten. In addition, the sample was reused for a study of T cells in Graves' hyperthyroidism and ophthalmopathy.

The sample was peripheral blood mononuclear cells (PBMCs), taken at new diagnosis, from a patient treated with antithyroid drugs. Receptors originate from a woman under 40 with Graves disease. CDR3s leave out the opening cysteine and the closing phenylalanine or tryptophan. The order of the fields is clone size, J gene, V gene, CDR3 protein. Size is omitted from some rows. Given values are once, few, many or a class for expanded clones.

>many|TRBJ1-4|TRBV28
ASSRGSGHRNEKLF
>-|TRBJ2-2|TRBV19
ASSGLAGNAGELF
>few|TRBJ2-3|TRBV9
ASSVDGTDTQY
>-|TRBJ1-5|TRBV19
ASSGGTEGLFQPQH
>many|TRBJ2-3|TRBV20-1
SARDYRSGTDTQY
>few|TRBJ2-5|TRBV7-9
ASSYDSRQETQY
>-|TRBJ1-2|TRBV18
ASSPPSLGAYGYT
>many|TRBJ1-4|TRBV11-2
ASSLDNRQGKLF
>many|TRBJ2-5|TRBV12-3/TRBV12-4
ASSHRKRNFETQY
>few|TRBJ2-5|TRBV4-3
ASSQAWGAEETQY
>many|TRBJ2-3|TRBV6-2/TRBV6-3
ASSYSIGTRDTQY
>many|TRBJ1-1|TRBV3-1
ASSRPGANTEAF
>many|TRBJ2-3|TRBV28
ASILTGRASTDTQY
>-|TRBJ2-1|TRBV7-9
ASSRPRLAGGDYNEQF
>few|TRBJ1-1|TRBV4-1
ASSQGGQGHREAF
>few|TRBJ2-3|TRBV4-2
ASSRGTSGITDTQY
>many|TRBJ1-5|TRBV19
ASSIIGPHNQPQH
>few|TRBJ2-3|TRBV28
ASRTTTQRVTDTQY
>-|TRBJ2-1|TRBV9
ASSVGRFYNEQF
>many|TRBJ1-5|TRBV28
ASSFWKTGRGQPQH
>-|TRBJ1-2|TRBV9
ASSVAIGIPGAGYT
>many|TRBJ1-5|TRBV6-5
ASSYWGDQPQH
>-|TRBJ2-5|TRBV5-8
ASSRTGTGKETQY
>few|TRBJ1-1|TRBV5-5
ASSLARGVPLEAF
>-|TRBJ1-5|TRBV6-2/TRBV6-3
ASSTVAGQPQH
>many|TRBJ2-3|TRBV20-1
SASYTDTQY
>few|TRBJ2-7|TRBV19
ASSQGTGRYEQY
>many|TRBJ2-1|TRBV3-1
ASSQEGRLAGGYNEQF
>many|TRBJ2-6|TRBV7-2
ASSVDSSGANVLT
>-|TRBJ2-5|TRBV14
ASSQHGDRNQETQY
>-|TRBJ2-4|TRBV6-1
ASSEAGGDQGAVQY